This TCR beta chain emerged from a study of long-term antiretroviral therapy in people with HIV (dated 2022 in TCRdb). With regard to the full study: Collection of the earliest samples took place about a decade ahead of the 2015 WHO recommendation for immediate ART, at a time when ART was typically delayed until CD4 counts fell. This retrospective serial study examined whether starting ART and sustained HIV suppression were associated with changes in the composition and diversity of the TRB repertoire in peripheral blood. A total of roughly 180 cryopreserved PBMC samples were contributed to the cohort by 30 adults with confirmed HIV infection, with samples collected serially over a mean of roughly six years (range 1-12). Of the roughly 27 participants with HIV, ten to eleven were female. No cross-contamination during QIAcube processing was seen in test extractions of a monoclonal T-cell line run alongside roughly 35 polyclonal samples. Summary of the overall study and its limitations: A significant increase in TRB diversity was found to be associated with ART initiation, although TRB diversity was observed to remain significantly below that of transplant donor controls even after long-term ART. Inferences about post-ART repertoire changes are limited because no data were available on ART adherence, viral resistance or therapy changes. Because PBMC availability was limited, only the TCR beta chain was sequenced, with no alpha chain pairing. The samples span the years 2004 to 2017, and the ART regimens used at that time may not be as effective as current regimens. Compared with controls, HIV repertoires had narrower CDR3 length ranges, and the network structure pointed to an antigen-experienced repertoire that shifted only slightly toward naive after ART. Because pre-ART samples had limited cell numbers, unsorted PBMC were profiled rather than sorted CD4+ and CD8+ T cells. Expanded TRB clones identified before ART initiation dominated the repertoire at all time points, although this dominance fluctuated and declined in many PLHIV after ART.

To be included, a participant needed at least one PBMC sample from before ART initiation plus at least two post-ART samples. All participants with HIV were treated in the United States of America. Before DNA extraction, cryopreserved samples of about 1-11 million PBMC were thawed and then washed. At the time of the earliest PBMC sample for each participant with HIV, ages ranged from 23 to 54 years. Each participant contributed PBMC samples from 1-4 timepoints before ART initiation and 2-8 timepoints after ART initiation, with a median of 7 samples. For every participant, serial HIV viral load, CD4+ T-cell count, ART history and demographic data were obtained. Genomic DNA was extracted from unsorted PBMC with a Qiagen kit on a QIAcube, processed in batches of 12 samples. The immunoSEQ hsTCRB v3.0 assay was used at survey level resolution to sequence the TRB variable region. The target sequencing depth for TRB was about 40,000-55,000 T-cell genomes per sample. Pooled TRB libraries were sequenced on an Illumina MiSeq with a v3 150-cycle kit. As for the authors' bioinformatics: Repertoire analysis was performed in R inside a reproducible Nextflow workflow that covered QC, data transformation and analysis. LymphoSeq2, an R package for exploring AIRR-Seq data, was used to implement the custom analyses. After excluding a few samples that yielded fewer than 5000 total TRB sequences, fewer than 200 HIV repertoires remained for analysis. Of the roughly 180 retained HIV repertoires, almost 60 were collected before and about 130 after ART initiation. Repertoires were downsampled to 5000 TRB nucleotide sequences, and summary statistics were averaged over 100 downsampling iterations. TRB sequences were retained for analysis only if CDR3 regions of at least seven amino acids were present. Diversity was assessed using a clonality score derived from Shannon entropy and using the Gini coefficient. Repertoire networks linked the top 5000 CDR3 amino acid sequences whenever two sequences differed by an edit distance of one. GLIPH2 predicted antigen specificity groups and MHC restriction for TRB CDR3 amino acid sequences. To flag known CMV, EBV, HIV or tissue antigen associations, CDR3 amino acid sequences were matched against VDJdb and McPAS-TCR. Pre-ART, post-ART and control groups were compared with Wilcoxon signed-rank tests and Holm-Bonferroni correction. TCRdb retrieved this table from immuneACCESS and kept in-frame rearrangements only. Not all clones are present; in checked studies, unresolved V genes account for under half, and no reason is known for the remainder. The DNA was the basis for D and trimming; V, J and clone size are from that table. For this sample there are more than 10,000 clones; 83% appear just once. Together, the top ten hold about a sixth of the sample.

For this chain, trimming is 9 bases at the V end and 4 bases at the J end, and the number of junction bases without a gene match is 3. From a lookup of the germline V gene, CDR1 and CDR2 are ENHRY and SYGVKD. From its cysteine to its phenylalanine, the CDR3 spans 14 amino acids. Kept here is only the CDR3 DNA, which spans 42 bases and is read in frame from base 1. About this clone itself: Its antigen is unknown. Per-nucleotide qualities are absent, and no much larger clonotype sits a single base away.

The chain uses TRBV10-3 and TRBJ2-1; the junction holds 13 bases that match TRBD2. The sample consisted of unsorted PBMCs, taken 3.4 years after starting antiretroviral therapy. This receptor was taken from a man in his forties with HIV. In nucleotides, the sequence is TGTGCCATACGGACTAGCGGGAGTTACAATGAGCAGTTCTTC. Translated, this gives CAIRTSGSYNEQFF.